Following are 20 T cell receptor beta chains from one sample sequenced in a study of spatial heterogeneity in lung cancer. Time point here: sample taken at primary tumor resection. TCRdb reprocessed the 5' RACE reads via MiXCR and lists one record per CDR3 protein. The repertoire includes approximately 6,800 distinct CDR3 sequences, 13% of them detected once, and roughly 8.1% sits in the top ten. No antigen has been identified for these receptors. Study findings and constraints: Intratumoral expanded alpha and beta TCR counts were found to track tumor mutation counts.

This sample comprised lung tumor tissue, obtained at surgery. The receptors come from a male donor with early-stage non-small cell lung cancer.

This clonotype is labeled as medium-sized. A read error may account for a junction end that differs from germline. The chain joins TRBV20-1 to TRBJ1-2; a weak D match, TRBD1 (5 bases). Germline V CDR1 and CDR2: DFQATT, SNEGSKA (reference sequence). CDR3 length: 9 residues. The CDR3 region has the DNA TGCAGTGCTAGGATGGGGGGACTTTTC. It yields the protein CSARMGGLF.

This clonotype is judged medium-sized. The rearrangement links TRBV9 to TRBJ2-1, with D tentatively TRBD2 (6 bases). V was clipped by 3 bases and J by 0 bases, with 22 bases between them. The CDR3 contains 19 residues. Per germline, CDR1 SGDLS and CDR2 YYNGEE. CDR3: CASSGSGGAISRSYNEQFF. CDR3 nucleotides: TGTGCCAGCAGCGGGTCCGGGGGTGCGATTTCTCGCTCCTACAATGAGCAGTTCTTC.

This clonotype is medium-sized (0.01 to 0.1%). V usage is TRBV9 and J usage is TRBJ2-5, with 9 bases matching TRBD2. The CDR3 contains 15 residues. The junction had 8 bases not matched to a gene; V was cut back by 2 bases and J by 6 bases. Germline loops: CDR1 SGDLS, CDR2 YYNGEE. CDR3 nucleotides: TGTGCCAGCAGCGTGGATCTAGCGGGACGGAAGACCCAGTACTTC. It encodes CASSVDLAGRKTQYF.

This clonotype appeared many times. The chain joins TRBV7-9 to TRBJ2-2; D gene uncertain. Between the trimmed V and J ends, which lost 5 bases and 2 bases, there was a span of 18 bases. Germline V gene lookup returns CDR1 SEHNR and CDR2 FQNEAQ (reference sequence). This CDR3 region has 17 residues. The CDR3 bases are TGTGCCAGCAGCACTGCCGGCCTTTACTCAAACACCGGGGAGCTGTTTTTT. Protein sequence: CASSTAGLYSNTGELFF.

This clonotype turned up a few times. The V gene is TRBV27, the J gene TRBJ1-1, with 7 bases aligning to TRBD1. Per germline, CDR1 MNHEY and CDR2 SMNVEV (reference sequence). The CDR3 has 14 amino acids. V dropped 6 bases and J dropped 4; count of bases not matched to a gene: 8. The CDR3 protein is CASSAGTASTEAFF. For the CDR3, the DNA is TGTGCCAGCAGCGCCGGGACAGCATCCACTGAAGCTTTCTTT.

Many counts were recorded for this clonotype. V and J are TRBV24-1 and TRBJ1-1; TRBD1 might be the D (5 bases). CDR1 and CDR2 from the germline V gene are KGHDR and SFDVKD. This CDR3 spans 17 amino acids. Trimming took 4 bases from V and 1 from J, leaving 18 bases between them. The CDR3 is CATSDVLGNRWNTEAFF. The CDR3 DNA is TGTGCCACCAGTGACGTTCTTGGGAACAGGTGGAACACTGAAGCTTTCTTT.

This clonotype was seen many times. J is TRBJ2-2 and V is TRBV28, with D unclear. The germline V gene has CDR1 MDHEN and CDR2 SYDVKM. This CDR3 has 13 amino acids. Trimming pared 1 base from V and 6 bases from J, leaving 6 bases between. CDR3 amino acids: CASSLSFSGELFF. The CDR3 DNA sequence: TGTGCCAGCAGTTTATCTTTTTCCGGGGAGCTGTTTTTT.

This clonotype is judged medium-sized. The chain links TRBV5-1 to TRBJ2-7, with TRBD1 matching 7 bases. V shed 6 bases, J shed 4 bases, and the junction held 10 bases outside the gene matches. Germline V CDR1 and CDR2: SGHRS, YFSETQ. The CDR3 totals 14 residues. CDR3 DNA sequence: TGCGCCAGCACCCAAAAGATGGGACAGTACGAGCAGTACTTC. This translates into CASTQKMGQYEQYF.

This clonotype occurred many times. The V and J genes are TRBV5-1 and TRBJ1-5; no reliable D call. CDR3 length: 15 residues. From germline, CDR1 is SGHRS and CDR2 YFSETQ. Trimming removed 0 bases from V and 5 bases from J, with 12 bases in between. The CDR3 region is CASSLAGLHHQPQHF. DNA for the CDR3: TGCGCCAGCAGCTTGGCCGGACTCCACCATCAGCCCCAGCATTTT.

In this sample, this clonotype turned up many times. The gene calls are TRBV5-4 and TRBJ2-1, with D unresolved. Germline CDR1 and CDR2: SGHNT and YYREEE (reference sequence). The length of the CDR3 is 15 residues. Trimming removed 4 bases from V and 6 bases from J, with 17 bases in between. Here the CDR3 reads CASSADTRRSNEQFF. In nucleotides, the CDR3 is TGTGCCAGCAGCGCCGACACGAGGCGTTCCAATGAGCAGTTCTTC. Combining the CDR3 with reference TRBV5-4 and TRBJ2-1 gives the whole variable domain ETGVTQSPTHLIKTRGQQVTLRCSSQSGHNTVSWYQQALGQGPQFIFQYYREEENGRGNFPPRFSGLQFPNYSSELNVNALELDDSALYLCASSADTRRSNEQFFGPGTRLTVL.

This clonotype showed up many times. This chain joins TRBV28 and TRBJ1-2; D is unclear. The CDR3 consists of 14 residues. The germline V gene encodes CDR1 MDHEN and CDR2 SYDVKM. V lost 3 bases and J 2 bases, leaving 10 bases between the germline ends. The CDR3 loop reads CASSFGYRNYGYTF. For the CDR3, the DNA is TGTGCCAGCAGTTTTGGCTATAGGAACTATGGCTACACCTTC.

This clonotype is medium-sized. The gene calls are TRBV6-1 and TRBJ2-7; perhaps TRBD1 as D (6 bases). The germline V gene encodes CDR1 MNHNS and CDR2 SASEGT. Deletions cut 1 base from V and 11 bases from J, with 15 bases between. This CDR3 has 13 amino acids. Here the CDR3 reads CASSEGTEVLKYF. The CDR3 DNA follows: TGTGCCAGCAGTGAAGGGACAGAAGTTTTAAAGTACTTC.

In its sample, this clonotype is medium-sized. The chain is built from TRBV5-1 and TRBJ2-1; the D gene is possibly TRBD2 (5 bases). Looked up from germline, CDR1 is SGHRS and CDR2 is YFSETQ. This CDR3 is built from 12 residues. With 7 bases removed from V and 5 bases from J, the gap between germline ends came to 10 bases. The CDR3 protein is CASGSGDNEQFF. The CDR3 DNA sequence: TGCGCCAGCGGATCCGGGGACAATGAGCAGTTCTTC.

This clonotype is labeled as medium-sized (0.01 to 0.1%). V usage is TRBV18 and J usage is TRBJ1-4, with a tentative D call TRBD1 (5 bases). The length of the CDR3 is 14 residues. The V end was cut by 1 base, the J end by 6 bases, with 9 bases between. Germline V gene sequence: CDR1 KGHSH, CDR2 LQKENI. CDR3 in amino acids: CASSPRGTDEKLFF. Written as DNA, the CDR3 is TGTGCCAGCTCACCACGAGGGACGGATGAAAAACTGTTTTTT. The whole variable domain, remainder taken from reference TRBV18 and TRBJ1-4, is NAGVMQNPRHLVRRRGQEARLRCSPMKGHSHVYWYRQLPEEGLKFMVYLQKENIIDESGMPKERFSAEFPKEGPSILRIQQVVRGDSAAYFCASSPRGTDEKLFFGSGTQLSVL.

This clonotype is termed medium-sized. CDR3 in amino acids: CASSLRTSGRPYEQYF. CDR3 DNA sequence: TGTGCCAGCAGCCTAAGGACTAGCGGGAGGCCCTACGAGCAGTACTTC. The chain carries TRBV13 and TRBJ2-7; 14 bases map to TRBD2. With V trimmed by 5 bases and J by 2 bases, 5 bases remained unmatched. The germline V gene encodes CDR1 PRHDT and CDR2 FYEKMQ (reference sequence). The CDR3 has 16 amino acids.

At least ten counts were recorded for this clonotype. J is TRBJ1-1 and V is TRBV29-1, with TRBD1 matching 8 bases. CDR1 and CDR2 from the germline V gene are SQVTM and ANQGSEA. The CDR3 has 14 amino acids. V trimming: 4 bases; J trimming: 6 bases; junction bases outside the gene matches: 10. This CDR3 reads CSVGRSTGGAEAFF. The CDR3 nucleotides are TGCAGCGTTGGCCGTAGCACAGGGGGGGCTGAAGCTTTCTTT.

This clonotype was counted at least ten times. This rearrangement joins TRBV20-1 to TRBJ2-7; D uncertain. CDR1 and CDR2 (germline): DFQATT, SNEGSKA (reference sequence). The V end was cut by 1 base, the J end by 4 bases, with 5 bases between. This CDR3 region has 11 residues. The CDR3 here is CSARAAYEQYV. As DNA, the CDR3 is TGCAGTGCTAGAGCAGCTTACGAGCAGTACGTC.

By share, this clonotype counts as medium-sized. The V call is TRBV28, the J call TRBJ2-1, with a possible D match to TRBD1 (5 bases). The CDR3 covers 14 residues. Germline-derived CDR1 and CDR2 are MDHEN and SYDVKM. Trimming pared 6 bases from V and 7 bases from J, leaving 16 bases between. The CDR3 nucleotides are TGTGCCAGCAGCCTCCAGGGTGTAGAAAATGAGCAGTTCTTC. Translating it yields CASSLQGVENEQFF.

Judged by abundance, this clonotype is medium-sized. The rearrangement uses TRBV20-1 and TRBJ1-2; a possible D gene is TRBD1 (5 bases). Germline CDR1 reads DFQATT; CDR2 reads SNEGSKA (reference sequence). The CDR3 is made up of 12 amino acids. V shed 5 bases and J shed 5 bases, with 12 bases lying between them. CDR3 bases: TGCAGTGCTTCTCGGGAGGGGTATGGCTACACCTTC. Translation gives CSASREGYGYTF.

By share of the sample, this clonotype is medium-sized. The genes are TRBV20-1 and TRBJ2-3, with 7 nucleotides matching TRBD1. The CDR3 consists of 14 residues. V trimming: 5 bases; J trimming: 5 bases; junction bases outside the gene matches: 10. Germline V lookup: CDR1 DFQATT, CDR2 SNEGSKA (reference sequence). In DNA form, the CDR3 reads TGCAGTGCTGGGGACAGACGCGAGGGAGATACGCAGTATTTT. Residues: CSAGDRREGDTQYF.